This is a list of T cell receptor beta chains from one sample in a study of cytomegalovirus exposure and HLA in healthy donors. Here immunoSEQ multiplex PCR was the method, and the copy in TCRdb shows in-frame clones only, minus some. This sample has 55,000 to 70,000 clones, with approximately 80% found just once. Sequencing used PBMCs. The receptors originated from a human donor in good health. CDR3s include the opening cysteine and the closing phenylalanine or tryptophan. A D gene is named only where the DNA matches it firmly.

TRBJ2-2 | . | 19 | TRBV28 | TGTGCCAGCACCCTATTCTGGGGGCACACCGATCCGAACACCGGGGAGCTGTTTTTT | CASTLFWGHTDPNTGELFF
TRBJ1-4 | . | 14 | TRBV29-1 | TGCAGCGTTGAAGATGACAGGTTGGGTGAAAAACTGTTTTTT | CSVEDDRLGEKLFF
TRBJ1-5 | TRBD1 | 17 | TRBV7-6 | TGTGCCAGCAGCTTGGGGACAGGGGACCTGAGCAATCAGCCCCAGCATTTT | CASSLGTGDLSNQPQHF
TRBJ2-1 | TRBD2 | 17 | TRBV7-3 | TGTGCCAGCAGCTTAATGGGACTAGCGGACTCCTACAATGAGCAGTTCTTC | CASSLMGLADSYNEQFF
TRBJ2-1 | TRBD2 | 18 | TRBV19 | TGTGCCAGTAGTCGGGGACTAGCGGGAATTCCTACATACAATGAGCAGTTCTTC | CASSRGLAGIPTYNEQFF
TRBJ2-3 | . | 10 | TRBV6-5 | TGTGCCGGCCGCGGGGATACGCAGTATTTT | CAGRGDTQYF
TRBJ2-3 | TRBD1 | 13 | TRBV6-1 | TGTGCCAGCTCAACAGGGGAAACAGATACGCAGTATTTT | CASSTGETDTQYF
TRBJ2-7 | TRBD1 | 14 | TRBV7-2 | TGTGCCAGCAGCTTAAGACAGGGGGACTACGAGCAGTACTTC | CASSLRQGDYEQYF
TRBJ2-3 | TRBD2 | 16 | TRBV4-2 | TGTGCCAGCAGCCTCAGACCGGGGGGGTTCACAGATACGCAGTATTTT | CASSLRPGGFTDTQYF
TRBJ2-1 | TRBD2 | 16 | TRBV5-4 | TGTGCCAGCAGCTTGGCCGAGCGGGAGGGCCTGAATGAGCAGTTCTTC | CASSLAEREGLNEQFF